These 17 T cell receptor beta chains were sequenced from one sample in a study of patients and donors after allogeneic stem cell transplantation. Each CDR3 protein gets one entry after TCRdb re-called the RT-PCR reads with MiXCR. The sample carries about 960,000 distinct CDR3 sequences, more than 15% recorded once. The sequenced sample was blood, either unsorted or a sorted T cell fraction (not recorded which). These TCRs come from a human donor who was either an allogeneic HSCT recipient or a stem cell or donor lymphocyte infusion donor (not recorded which). It is not recorded whose cells these are; they may come from a transplant donor.

Concerning this clonotype: An end of the junction does not agree with germline; a read error may underlie this. This chain links TRBV12-3 or TRBV12-4 with TRBJ1-5, with 7 bases fitting TRBD1. The CDR3 loop spans 17 amino acids. CDR3 nucleotides: TGTGCCAGCAGCTTAGACAGGGCAGTAGTTAGCAATCAGCCCCAGCATTTT. Translation gives CASSLDRAVVSNQPQHF.

This clonotype was found a few times. The J gene is TRBJ2-3, the V gene TRBV5-8; D is perhaps TRBD2 (6 bases). CDR1 and CDR2 from the germline V gene are SGHTS and YDEGEE. The CDR3 runs 14 residues. V was shortened by 1 base and J by 4 bases, with 10 bases between the two germline ends. The CDR3 here is CASSLSPGADTQYF. The CDR3 nucleotides read TGTGCCAGCAGCTTGTCCCCGGGGGCAGATACGCAGTATTTT.

This chain links TRBV4-1 with TRBJ2-7, with a weak D call TRBD2 (6 bases). CDR1 and CDR2 from the germline V gene are MGHRA and YSYEKL. V was clipped by 0 bases and J by 1 base, with 10 bases between them. This CDR3 comprises 15 residues. The CDR3 coding sequence is TGCGCCAGCAGCCAAGATCCCGCGGGGTCCTACGAGCAGTACTTC. As protein: CASSQDPAGSYEQYF.

This clonotype has just a few counts. The V and J genes are TRBV20-1 and TRBJ2-7; perhaps TRBD2 as D (6 bases). Trimming removed 0 bases at V and 2 bases at J, with 17 bases between. CDR1 is DFQATT, CDR2 SNEGSKA, per germline (reference sequence). The CDR3 consists of 16 residues. Here the CDR3 DNA reads TGCAGTGCTAGAGATTTCCAGCGGACGGGAGCCTACGAGCAGTACTTC. It is translated as CSARDFQRTGAYEQYF.

The table lists this clonotype with many counts. The chain couples TRBV20-1 to TRBJ1-1; a possible D gene is TRBD1 (6 bases). Trimming pared 1 base from V and 11 bases from J, leaving 17 bases between. The length of the CDR3 is 13 residues. Germline V CDR1 and CDR2: DFQATT, SNEGSKA (reference sequence). CDR3 DNA: TGCAGTGCTAGAGCCGAAGGGGGGGTAGGTGCTTTCTTT. Translated: CSARAEGGVGAFF.

The genes are TRBV5-1 and TRBJ2-3, with no clear D. Trimming left V 4 bases short and J 5 bases short, with 20 bases between. Germline loops: CDR1 SGHRS, CDR2 YFSETQ. This CDR3 is built from 16 residues. CDR3 bases: TGCGCCAGCAGCCGTCAGCTAGTGCCGCACGGAGATACGCAGTATTTT. Amino acids: CASSRQLVPHGDTQYF. The variable domain in full, with the rest retrieved from reference TRBV5-1 and TRBJ2-3, is KAGVTQTPRYLIKTRGQQVTLSCSPISGHRSVSWYQQTPGQGLQFLFEYFSETQRNKGNFPGRFSGRQFSNSRSEMNVSTLELGDSALYLCASSRQLVPHGDTQYFGPGTRLTVL.

This chain connects TRBV5-1 to TRBJ1-1, with 8 positions matching TRBD1. V gave up 8 bases and J gave up 1 base; unmatched junction bases: 4. Per the germline V gene, CDR1 is SGHRS and CDR2 is YFSETQ. The CDR3 contains 13 residues. This chain's CDR3 is CASETGENTEAFF. The CDR3 bases are TGCGCCAGTGAGACAGGGGAGAACACTGAAGCTTTCTTT.

The chain's CDR3 is CSARGTVQIGYEQYF. The CDR3 nucleotides read TGCAGTGCTAGAGGGACCGTCCAGATCGGGTACGAGCAGTACTTC. The chain uses TRBV20-1 and TRBJ2-7; D gene ambiguous. This CDR3 has 15 residues. CDR1 and CDR2 from the germline V gene are DFQATT and SNEGSKA (reference sequence). V was trimmed by 1 base and J by 4 bases, leaving 17 bases between them.

This clonotype occurred a few times. V and J are TRBV12-3 or TRBV12-4 and TRBJ2-1, with 7 bases matching TRBD2. The CDR3 totals 15 residues. The junction had 7 bases not matched to a gene; V was cut back by 3 bases and J by 5 bases. CDR3 coding DNA: TGTGCCAGCAGTTTCATAGAGGGGAGGGACAATGAGCAGTTCTTC. Translated, it gives CASSFIEGRDNEQFF.

This clonotype was recorded many times. This chain connects TRBV6-1 to TRBJ1-2; no reliable D call. Germline CDR1 reads MNHNS; CDR2 reads SASEGT. V gave up 3 bases and J gave up 6 bases, with 8 bases separating them. This CDR3 comprises 12 residues. The CDR3 reads CASSEGGNGYTF. The CDR3 DNA sequence: TGTGCCAGCAGTGAGGGTGGAAATGGCTACACCTTC.

Note on this clonotype: Its ends do not fully match the called genes, so a read error is possible. The rearrangement uses TRBV7-7 and TRBJ2-5; perhaps TRBD1 as D (6 bases). Germline CDR1 reads SSHAT; CDR2 reads FNYEAQ (reference sequence). This CDR3 is built from 15 residues. This chain's CDR3 is CASSTLDRQKETQYF. CDR3 coding DNA: TGTGCTAGCAGCACCTTGGACAGACAAAAAGAGACCCAGTACTTC.

This chain joins TRBV29-1 and TRBJ2-7; 10 bases align to TRBD2. V was pared by 7 bases and J by 4 bases, with 4 bases of the junction left unmatched. The V gene's germline CDR1 is SQVTM and CDR2 ANQGSEA. There are 12 residues in the CDR3. CDR3 residues: CSAKGLAYEQYF. The CDR3 nucleotides read TGCAGCGCCAAGGGACTAGCGTACGAGCAGTACTTC.

The rearrangement joins TRBV20-1 to TRBJ2-3, with D possibly being TRBD2 (6 bases). V dropped 3 bases and J dropped 6 bases, with 19 bases sitting between them. The CDR3 is made up of 15 amino acids. Germline values: CDR1 DFQATT, CDR2 SNEGSKA (reference sequence). The CDR3 reads CSASSGGSWRDTQYF. DNA for the CDR3: TGCAGTGCTAGTTCCGGGGGTTCCTGGAGGGATACGCAGTATTTT.

The chain uses TRBV11-1 and TRBJ2-2; D is perhaps TRBD1 or TRBD2 (6 bases each). Germline V gene sequence: CDR1 SGHAT, CDR2 FQDESV (reference sequence). This CDR3 has 15 residues. The germline V and J ends were trimmed by 5 bases and 4 bases, with 14 bases remaining between them. CDR3 nucleotide sequence: TGTGCCAGCAGCCCGGGGGCTAGTCGCACCGGGGAGCTGTTTTTT. Residues: CASSPGASRTGELFF.

The chain is built from TRBV6-2 or TRBV6-3 and TRBJ2-1; a possible D gene is TRBD1 (6 bases). This CDR3 region has 21 residues. Trimming left V 0 bases short and J 4 bases short, with 28 bases between. The germline CDR1 and CDR2 sequences are MNHEY and SVGEGT. The CDR3 sequence is CASSYSKPGHFVGSRYNEQFF. The CDR3 DNA sequence: TGTGCCAGCAGTTACTCGAAACCGGGACATTTCGTAGGGTCACGGTACAATGAGCAGTTCTTC.

This clonotype has just a few counts. V and J are TRBV24-1 and TRBJ1-1, with D uncertain. The V end was cut by 3 bases, the J end by 7 bases, with 11 bases between. Germline V gene lookup returns CDR1 KGHDR and CDR2 SFDVKD. The CDR3 consists of 13 residues. CDR3 sequence (DNA): TGTGCCACCAGTGATCCCTCAAGGTTTGAAGCTTTCTTT. Its protein is CATSDPSRFEAFF.

Ten or more counts support this clonotype. The gene calls are TRBV29-1 and TRBJ1-1; maybe TRBD1 (5 bases). The V end lost 6 bases, the J end lost 7 bases, and 15 bases lay between the germline ends. CDR3 length: 12 residues. CDR1 SQVTM and CDR2 ANQGSEA come from the germline V gene. CDR3 nucleotide sequence: TGCAGCGTGCAGGGTATGAGACTTGAAGCTTTCTTT. Protein product: CSVQGMRLEAFF.